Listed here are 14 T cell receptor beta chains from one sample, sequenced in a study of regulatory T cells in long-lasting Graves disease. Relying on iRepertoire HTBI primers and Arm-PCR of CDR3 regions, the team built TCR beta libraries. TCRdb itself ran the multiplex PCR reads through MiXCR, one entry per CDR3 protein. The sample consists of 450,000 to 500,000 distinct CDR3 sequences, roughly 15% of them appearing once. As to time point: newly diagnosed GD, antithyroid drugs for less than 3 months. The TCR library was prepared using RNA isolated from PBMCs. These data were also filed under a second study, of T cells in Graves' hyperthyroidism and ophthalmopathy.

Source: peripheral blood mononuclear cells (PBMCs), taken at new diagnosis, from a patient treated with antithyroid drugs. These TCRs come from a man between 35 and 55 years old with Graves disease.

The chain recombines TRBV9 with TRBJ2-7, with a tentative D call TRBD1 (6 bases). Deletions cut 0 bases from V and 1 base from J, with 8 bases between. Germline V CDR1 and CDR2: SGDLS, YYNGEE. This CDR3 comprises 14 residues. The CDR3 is CASSVDRESYEQYF. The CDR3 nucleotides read TGTGCCAGCAGCGTAGACAGGGAATCCTACGAGCAGTACTTC.

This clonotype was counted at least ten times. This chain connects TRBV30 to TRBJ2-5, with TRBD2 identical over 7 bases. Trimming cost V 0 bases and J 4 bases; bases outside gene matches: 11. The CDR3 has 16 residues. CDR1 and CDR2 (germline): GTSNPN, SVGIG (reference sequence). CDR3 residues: CAWSVTPGGTRETQYF. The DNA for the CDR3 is TGTGCCTGGAGTGTAACCCCCGGGGGGACCCGAGAGACCCAGTACTTC.

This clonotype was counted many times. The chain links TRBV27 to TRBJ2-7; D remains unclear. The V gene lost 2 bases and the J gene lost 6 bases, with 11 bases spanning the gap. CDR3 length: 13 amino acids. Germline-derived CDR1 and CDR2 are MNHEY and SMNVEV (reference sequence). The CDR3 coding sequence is TGTGCCAGCAGTTTAAGACCAGACGGCGAGCAGTACTTC. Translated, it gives CASSLRPDGEQYF.

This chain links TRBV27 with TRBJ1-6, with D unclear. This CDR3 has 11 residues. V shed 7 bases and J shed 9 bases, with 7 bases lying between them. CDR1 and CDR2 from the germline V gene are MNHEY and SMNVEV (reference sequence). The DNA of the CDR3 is TGTGCCAGCACCGGGATTTCACCCCTCCACTTT. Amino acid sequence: CASTGISPLHF.

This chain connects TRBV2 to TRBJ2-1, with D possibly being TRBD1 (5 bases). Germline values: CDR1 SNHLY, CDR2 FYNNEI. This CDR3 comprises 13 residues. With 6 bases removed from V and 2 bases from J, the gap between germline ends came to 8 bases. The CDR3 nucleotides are TGTGCCAGCAGGAAGGGGACCTACAATGAGCAGTTCTTC. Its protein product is CASRKGTYNEQFF.

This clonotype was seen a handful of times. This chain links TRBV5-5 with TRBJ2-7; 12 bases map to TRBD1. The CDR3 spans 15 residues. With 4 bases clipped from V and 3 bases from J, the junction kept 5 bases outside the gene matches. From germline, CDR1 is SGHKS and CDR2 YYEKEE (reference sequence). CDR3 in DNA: TGTGCCAGCAGCGCCCGGGACAGGGGGCTCTACGAGCAGTACTTC. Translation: CASSARDRGLYEQYF.

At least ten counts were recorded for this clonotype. CDR3 loop: CASSLPRGYQETQYF. For the CDR3, the DNA is TGTGCCAGCAGTTTACCTCGGGGGTACCAAGAGACCCAGTACTTC. J is TRBJ2-5 and V is TRBV28, with a weak D call TRBD2 (6 bases). The CDR3 is 15 amino acids. V was shortened by 2 bases and J by 0 bases, with 10 bases between the two germline ends. Per the germline V gene, CDR1 is MDHEN and CDR2 is SYDVKM.

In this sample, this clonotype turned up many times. This chain's CDR3 is CSARSGELFF. CDR3 sequence (DNA): TGCAGTGCTAGATCTGGGGAGCTGTTTTTT. This chain joins TRBV20-1 and TRBJ2-2; D is uncertain. From germline, CDR1 is DFQATT and CDR2 SNEGSKA (reference sequence). Trimming pared 2 bases from V and 8 bases from J, leaving 3 bases between. The CDR3 length is 10 residues.

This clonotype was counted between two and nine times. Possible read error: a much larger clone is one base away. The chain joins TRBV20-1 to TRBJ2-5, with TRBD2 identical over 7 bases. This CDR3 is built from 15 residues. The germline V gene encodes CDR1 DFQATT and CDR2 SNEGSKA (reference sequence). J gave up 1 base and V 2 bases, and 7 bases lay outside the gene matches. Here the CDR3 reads CSARPLTGGQETQYF. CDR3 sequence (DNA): TGCAGTGCTAGACCGTTAACGGGGGGCCAAGAGACCCAGTACTTC.

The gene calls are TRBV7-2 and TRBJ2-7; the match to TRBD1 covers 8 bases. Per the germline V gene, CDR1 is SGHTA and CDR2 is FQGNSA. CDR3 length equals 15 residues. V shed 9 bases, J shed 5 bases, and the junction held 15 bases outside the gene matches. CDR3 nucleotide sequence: TGTGCCAGTACCCTTTTTAGCGGACAGGGTGACGAGCAGTACTTC. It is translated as CASTLFSGQGDEQYF.

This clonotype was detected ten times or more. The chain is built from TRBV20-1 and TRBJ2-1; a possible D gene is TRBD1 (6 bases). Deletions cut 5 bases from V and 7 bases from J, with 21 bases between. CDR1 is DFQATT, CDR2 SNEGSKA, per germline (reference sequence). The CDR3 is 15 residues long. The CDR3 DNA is TGCAGTGCTCTGGCGTCTAGAGGGGGTGGGAATGAGCAGTTCTTC. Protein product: CSALASRGGGNEQFF.

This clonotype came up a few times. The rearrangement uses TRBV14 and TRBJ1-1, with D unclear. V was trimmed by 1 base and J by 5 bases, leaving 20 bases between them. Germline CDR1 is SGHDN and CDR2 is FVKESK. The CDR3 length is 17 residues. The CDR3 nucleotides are TGTGCCAGCAGCCAAGTCCGTCAGCGAGGGTGGAATACTGAAGCTTTCTTT. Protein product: CASSQVRQRGWNTEAFF.

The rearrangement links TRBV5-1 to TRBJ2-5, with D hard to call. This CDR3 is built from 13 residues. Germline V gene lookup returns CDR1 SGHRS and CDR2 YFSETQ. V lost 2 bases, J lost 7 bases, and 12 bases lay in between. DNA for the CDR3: TGCGCCAGCAGCTTATTAGGGAATAGGACCCAGTACTTC. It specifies CASSLLGNRTQYF.

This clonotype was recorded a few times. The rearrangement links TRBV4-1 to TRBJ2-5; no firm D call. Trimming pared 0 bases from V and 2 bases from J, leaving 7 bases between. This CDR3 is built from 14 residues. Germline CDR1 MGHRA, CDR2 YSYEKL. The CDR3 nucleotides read TGCGCCAGCAGCCAAGATCCGGGTCAAGAGACCCAGTACTTC. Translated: CASSQDPGQETQYF.